This TCR beta chain originates from a study of cytomegalovirus exposure and HLA in healthy donors. On this clone: Its antigen remains unidentified.

General study results and limits: It was taken for granted in presence/absence analyses that sequencing depth across donors was roughly uniform. Indistinguishability led to the exclusion of some V segments, TRBV6-2 and TRBV6-3 included. Segments of the TCR beta V type were, in most cases, productive about 90% or about 30% of the time in an earlier analysis.

V was pared by 0 bases and J by 2 bases, with 16 bases between. This CDR3 region has 17 residues. Germline values: CDR1 MGHRA, CDR2 YSYEKL. PCR involved 60 Vbeta and 13 Jbeta primers. Original processing methods: An analysis that came later counted 73 million or so unique TCR beta chains, around 12 million shared. Generated by immunoSEQ multiplex PCR, the TCRdb table keeps only in-frame clones and is missing some. V, J and clone size derive from that table, while D and trimming were established from the DNA sequence. This sample has about 120,000 clones; about 78% occur once, and the top ten carry just under 8.5%.

The rearrangement links TRBV4-1 to TRBJ1-2, with D perhaps TRBD1 (6 bases). The sample comprised PBMCs. The sequence came from a woman in her 40s in good health and CMV-seropositive. CDR3 loop: CASSQDIGQGLNYGYTF. As DNA, the CDR3 is TGCGCCAGCAGCCAAGATATCGGCCAGGGGCTCAACTATGGCTACACCTTC.